The source of this T cell receptor (beta chain) is a study of beta chain features in type 1 diabetes. In the study overall: When patients were set against healthy donors, age, gender and cell yields were similar.

The CDR3 runs 15 residues. The germline V gene has CDR1 SGDLS and CDR2 YYNGEE. Trimming removed 0 bases from V and 6 bases from J; junction bases left unmatched: 1. The authors sorted CD4+ naive, central memory, regulatory and stem cell-like memory cells via CD45RO/CCR7/CD25/CD127/CD95/CD27. Isolated RNA was reverse transcribed in full, so expressed TCRB transcripts were sequenced. Only in-frame clones appear in the TCRdb table, and some are missing; sequencing was by immunoSEQ multiplex PCR. The data show hundreds of thousands of clones, 30% seen once. This clone was found a few times. The sample contains more than one DNA sequence encoding this CDR3.

The receptor was isolated from a young man in good health. What was sequenced was naive CD4+ T cells from blood. V and J are TRBV9 and TRBJ2-1, with TRBD2 identical over 12 bases. The CDR3 nucleotides are TGTGCCAGCAGCGTAGTACTAGCGGGAGGCAATGAGCAGTTCTTC. It codes for CASSVVLAGGNEQFF.